These 26 T cell receptor beta chains were sequenced from one sample in a study of OX40 agonist ivuxolimab in advanced cancers. The table came from immunoSEQ multiplex PCR; TCRdb's copy has only in-frame clones and leaves some out. In the table there are some 96,000 clones, approximately 90% of which are singletons. Sequenced material: CD4+ or CD8+ T cells sorted from blood, taken in a trial of the OX40 agonist ivuxolimab. The receptors come from an adult with an advanced solid tumor such as melanoma, head and neck, liver or kidney cancer.

The chain links TRBV11-1 to TRBJ2-2; the match to TRBD2 covers 8 bases. Per the germline V gene, CDR1 is SGHAT and CDR2 is FQDESV (reference sequence). This CDR3 is 16 amino acids long. Unmatched junction bases numbered 8, after V lost 2 bases and J lost 6 bases. CDR3 nucleotides: TGTGCCAGCAGCTTAAGGGGCGGGAGGTCGGCCGGGGAGCTGTTTTTT. It is translated as CASSLRGGRSAGELFF. Based on the CDR3 plus reference TRBV11-1 and TRBJ2-2, the full variable domain is EAEVAQSPRYKITEKSQAVAFWCDPISGHATLYWYRQILGQGPELLVQFQDESVVDDSQLPKDRFSAERLKGVDSTLKIQPAELGDSAMYLCASSLRGGRSAGELFFGEGSRLTVL.

This clone has only a few counts. The chain employs TRBV5-1 and TRBJ1-1; D is possibly TRBD1 (6 bases). This CDR3 has 13 amino acids. Trimming left V 2 bases short and J 11 bases short, with 16 bases between. Germline CDR1 is SGHRS and CDR2 is YFSETQ. The CDR3 loop reads CASSLKGGLKAFF. The CDR3 coding sequence is TGCGCCAGCAGCTTAAAAGGGGGACTGAAGGCTTTCTTT.

V and J are TRBV15 and TRBJ2-7, with TRBD1 matching 8 bases. The length of the CDR3 is 15 residues. Germline trimming cut 4 bases from V and 2 bases from J; bases unmatched to any gene: 7. The germline V gene has CDR1 LNHNV and CDR2 YYDKDF (reference sequence). CDR3: CATSKRQGYPYEQYF. The CDR3 DNA follows: TGTGCCACCAGCAAGAGACAGGGGTACCCCTACGAGCAGTACTTC.

The chain joins TRBV27 to TRBJ2-2; 8 bases fit TRBD2. V lost 6 bases to trimming and J lost 6 bases; unmatched junction nucleotides: 18. The germline CDR1 and CDR2 sequences are MNHEY and SMNVEV (reference sequence). This CDR3 has 18 amino acids. This CDR3 is CASSQRSGSMFGAGELFF. CDR3 nucleotide sequence: TGTGCCAGCAGCCAACGAAGCGGGAGTATGTTTGGTGCCGGGGAGCTGTTTTTT.

The V call is TRBV25-1, the J call TRBJ2-5; D is perhaps TRBD2 (6 bases). Trimming shortened V by 6 bases and J by 3 bases, and 11 bases separated the two germline ends. The CDR3 covers 13 residues. Germline V lookup: CDR1 MGHDK, CDR2 SYGVNS. The CDR3 nucleotides read TGTGCCAGCAGGGTGGGGGGAGAAGAGACCCAGTACTTC. It encodes CASRVGGEETQYF.

J is TRBJ2-7 and V is TRBV7-9; TRBD1 agrees at 7 bases. The J segment lost 6 bases and the V segment lost 3 bases, leaving 8 bases of the junction unmatched. CDR3 length: 14 amino acids. Germline lookup yields CDR1 SEHNR and CDR2 FQNEAQ (reference sequence). The CDR3 here is CASSLTGMEGEQYF. CDR3 nucleotides: TGTGCCAGCAGCTTGACAGGGATGGAAGGCGAGCAGTACTTC.

The rearrangement joins TRBV19 to TRBJ2-1, with 7 bases identical to TRBD1. From germline, CDR1 is LNHDA and CDR2 SQIVND (reference sequence). CDR3 size: 15 residues. J was trimmed by 6 bases and V by 2 bases; bases with no gene match: 7. The CDR3 nucleotides are TGTGCCAGTAGTATAATCCCACAGGGGCCCAATGAGCAGTTCTTC. It is translated as CASSIIPQGPNEQFF. Full variable domain (missing parts from reference TRBV19 and TRBJ2-1): DGGITQSPKYLFRKEGQNVTLSCEQNLNHDAMYWYRQDPGQGLRLIYYSQIVNDFQKGDIAEGYSVSREKKESFPLTVTSAQKNPTAFYLCASSIIPQGPNEQFFGPGTRLTVL.

This sequence joins TRBV28 and TRBJ1-3, with a tentative D call TRBD1 (5 bases). Trimming took 2 bases from V and 0 from J, leaving 8 bases between them. The CDR3 consists of 15 residues. Germline V gives CDR1 MDHEN, CDR2 SYDVKM. The CDR3 loop is CASSLRGPSGNTIYF. CDR3 nucleotide sequence: TGTGCCAGCAGTTTAAGGGGACCCTCTGGAAACACCATATATTTT.

V and J are TRBV7-2 and TRBJ1-3, with a possible D match to TRBD1 (5 bases). The CDR3 is 14 amino acids. Trimming left V 1 base short and J 4 bases short, with 8 bases between. Germline V gene lookup returns CDR1 SGHTA and CDR2 FQGNSA. CDR3 amino acids: CASSLGGSGNTIYF. The DNA for the CDR3 is TGTGCCAGCAGCTTAGGGGGCTCCGGAAACACCATATATTTT.

J is TRBJ1-2 and V is TRBV28; the D gene is possibly TRBD1 (6 bases). This CDR3 comprises 15 residues. V was cut by 2 bases and J by 3 bases, with 13 bases left in between. Germline V lookup: CDR1 MDHEN, CDR2 SYDVKM. CDR3 sequence: CASSLGRGYHYGYTF. The CDR3 DNA reads TGTGCCAGCAGTTTAGGGAGGGGGTATCACTATGGCTACACCTTC.

V and J are TRBV5-1 and TRBJ2-5; D gene unclear. Germline CDR1 reads SGHRS; CDR2 reads YFSETQ. Trimming stripped 2 bases from V and 1 base from J, with 3 bases between. This CDR3 is built from 12 residues. For the CDR3, the DNA is TGCGCCAGCAGCTTACTCCAAGAGACCCAGTACTTC. This sequence encodes CASSLLQETQYF.

The CDR3, as DNA: TGTGCCAGTAGTAGGGACAGCCGGGGCGAGACCCAGTACTTC. Translation: CASSRDSRGETQYF. V is TRBV19 and J is TRBJ2-5, with 7 bases identical to TRBD1. J gave up 5 bases and V 4 bases, and 7 bases lay outside the gene matches. CDR3 length: 14 amino acids. Germline CDR1 LNHDA, CDR2 SQIVND (reference sequence).

This clone was seen a single time. Here the CDR3 reads CSESGGQGSSVYTQYF. CDR3 DNA: TGCAGCGAGTCGGGGGGACAGGGGAGTTCGGTATATACGCAGTATTTT. The genes are TRBV29-1 and TRBJ2-3; 10 bases fit TRBD1. Germline V gene data show CDR1 as SQVTM and CDR2 as ANQGSEA. Trimming took 7 bases from V and 7 from J; bases not matched to a gene: 17. CDR3 length: 16 residues.

This sequence joins TRBV6-5 and TRBJ1-5; D remains unclear. Germline CDR1 MNHEY, CDR2 SVGAGI. Trimming removed 5 bases at V and 5 bases at J, with 13 bases between. The CDR3 totals 14 residues. The CDR3 sequence is CASSQEGKDQPQHF. The CDR3 DNA sequence: TGTGCCAGCAGTCAGGAAGGGAAAGATCAGCCCCAGCATTTT.

DNA for the CDR3: TGTGCCAGTAGTCCCCCAGACCGAACGATAGCGGGGGGCACAGATACGCAGTATTTT. Protein sequence: CASSPPDRTIAGGTDTQYF. This chain uses TRBV19 with TRBJ2-3; 9 nucleotides line up with TRBD2. J gave up 1 base and V 5 bases, and 16 bases lay outside the gene matches. The CDR3 totals 19 residues. Germline V gives CDR1 LNHDA, CDR2 SQIVND (reference sequence).

The chain links TRBV11-2 to TRBJ2-7; D is possibly TRBD2 (6 bases). Germline CDR1 and CDR2: SGHAT and FQNNGV. The CDR3 length is 14 residues. V dropped 3 bases and J dropped 3 bases, with 12 bases sitting between them. CDR3 protein: CASSFSGGRYEQYF. Written as DNA, the CDR3 is TGTGCCAGCAGCTTTAGCGGCGGCCGCTACGAGCAGTACTTC.

This sequence joins TRBV6-6 and TRBJ2-7; a weak D match, TRBD1 (6 bases). The CDR3 sequence is 13 residues long. Germline values: CDR1 MNHNY, CDR2 SVGAGI (reference sequence). Trimming took off 4 bases at V and 3 bases at J, with 10 bases between the two ends. CDR3: CASSFPQGYEQYF. The CDR3 DNA reads as TGTGCCAGCAGTTTTCCACAGGGCTACGAGCAGTACTTC.

The V and J genes are TRBV19 and TRBJ1-3, with D possibly TRBD1 on 5 matching bases. The CDR3 has 14 amino acids. Trimming cost V 2 bases and J 4 bases, with 9 bases left between them. CDR1 is LNHDA and CDR2 is SQIVND in the germline V gene (reference sequence). The CDR3 region is CASSIRGDGNTIYF. CDR3 coding DNA: TGTGCCAGTAGTATAAGGGGAGACGGAAACACCATATATTTT.

The table lists this clone with a count of one. The chain carries TRBV5-1 and TRBJ2-6, with D perhaps TRBD1 (5 bases). Trimming cost V 2 bases and J 2 bases, with 11 bases left between them. CDR1 is SGHRS, CDR2 YFSETQ, per germline. This CDR3 region has 16 residues. The CDR3 here is CASSLETGPGANVLTF. CDR3 in DNA: TGCGCCAGCAGCTTAGAAACAGGCCCTGGGGCCAACGTCCTGACTTTC.

This chain connects TRBV9 to TRBJ2-2; TRBD2 might be the D (5 bases). V was clipped by 4 bases and J by 0 bases, with 10 bases between them. The CDR3 is 15 residues long. CDR1 is SGDLS, CDR2 YYNGEE, per germline. CDR3 nucleotide sequence: TGTGCCAGCAGCCAGACTACTACGAACACCGGGGAGCTGTTTTTT. Translating gives CASSQTTTNTGELFF.

Only one count was recorded for this clone. The chain has TRBV19 and TRBJ2-6; D tentatively fits TRBD1 or TRBD2 (6 bases each). The V end was cut by 6 bases, the J end by 0 bases, with 27 bases between. Germline V gene data show CDR1 as LNHDA and CDR2 as SQIVND (reference sequence). This CDR3 comprises 21 residues. The CDR3 here is CASRPRGAGKLGSSGANVLTF. CDR3 in DNA: TGTGCCAGTAGACCGAGGGGGGCAGGGAAGTTGGGTAGCTCTGGGGCCAACGTCCTGACTTTC.

The V call is TRBV5-6, the J call TRBJ2-5; 9 nucleotides align to TRBD1. This CDR3 region has 15 residues. From germline, CDR1 is SGHDT and CDR2 YYEEEE. Trimming cost V 4 bases and J 1 base; bases outside gene matches: 5. CDR3 region: CASSRGDRAQETQYF. In DNA, the CDR3 is TGTGCCAGCAGCCGAGGGGACAGGGCCCAAGAGACCCAGTACTTC.

This chain links TRBV10-3 with TRBJ2-1; 8 bases agree with TRBD2. From germline, CDR1 is ENHRY and CDR2 SYGVKD. The CDR3 is 14 residues long. Germline trimming cut 8 bases from V and 5 bases from J; bases unmatched to any gene: 8. The CDR3 DNA follows: TGTGCCATCGGTCCGGGGGGGAACGACAATGAGCAGTTCTTC. This gives the protein CAIGPGGNDNEQFF.

J is TRBJ1-1 and V is TRBV7-6; tentative D call: TRBD1 (6 bases). Trimming pared 5 bases from V and 5 bases from J, leaving 15 bases between. CDR1 and CDR2 from the germline V gene are SGHVS and FNYEAQ. This CDR3 has 14 amino acids. The CDR3 bases are TGTGCCAGCAGCCAAACAGGGTTGAGTACTGAAGCTTTCTTT. Translating gives CASSQTGLSTEAFF.

This chain connects TRBV5-6 to TRBJ1-1; D gene ambiguous. The CDR3 runs 15 residues. V was shortened by 0 bases and J by 0 bases, with 9 bases between the two germline ends. Germline V CDR1 and CDR2: SGHDT, YYEEEE. The CDR3: CASSLVGRVNTEAFF. The CDR3 DNA reads as TGTGCCAGCAGCTTGGTTGGACGGGTGAACACTGAAGCTTTCTTT.

This chain connects TRBV27 to TRBJ2-7; D is possibly TRBD1 (6 bases). Germline CDR1 MNHEY, CDR2 SMNVEV (reference sequence). CDR3 length: 14 amino acids. Trimming cost V 4 bases and J 2 bases, with 12 bases left between them. DNA for the CDR3: TGTGCCAGCAGTTACCGACAGGTGCCCTACGAGCAGTACTTC. It codes for CASSYRQVPYEQYF.